This TCR beta chain was recorded in a study of T cells after yellow fever vaccination. Study-wide background: SMART-Seq v4 Ultra Low Input prepared libraries from low-cell fractions. Study results and caveats: Weaker, the secondary response peaked sooner, at day 5 versus 15. Across the CD4 and CD8 compartments, a small share of clonotypes was present in both.

Template switching by 5'RACE produced TCR cDNA, adding a universal primer site and UMIs. TCRdb processed the 5' RACE reads anew with MiXCR; each CDR3 protein has one entry. Of about 160,000 distinct CDR3 sequences listed, 5.5% to 7.5% are singletons. The length of the CDR3 is 13 residues. Germline CDR1 DFQATT, CDR2 SNEGSKA (reference sequence). Trimming removed 3 bases from V and 5 bases from J, with 12 bases in between. In this sample, this clonotype turned up many times. As yet, its antigen is unknown. J is TRBJ2-3 and V is TRBV20-1; D tentatively reads TRBD1 or TRBD2 (6 bases each). This clonotype was obtained from a man aged 18 to 29 who received the YFV17D yellow fever vaccine. Sample: CD4+ T cells sorted from PBMCs, taken 4 to 5 days after the first yellow fever vaccination. The CDR3 protein is CSASGGHGDTQYF. The DNA for the CDR3 is TGCAGTGCTAGCGGGGGACACGGAGATACGCAGTATTTT.